These 19 T cell receptor beta chains originate from one sample sequenced in a study of human thymus T cells. Generated by immunoSEQ multiplex PCR, the TCRdb table keeps only in-frame clones and is missing some. Of tens of thousands of clones detected, approximately 95% appear once; the ten largest clones hold 0.095% to 0.15%. The specimen sequenced was blood. The receptors were gathered from a boy under two years old with a congenital heart defect but otherwise immunologically healthy.

The chain couples TRBV4-2 to TRBJ2-5; TRBD2 agrees at 8 bases. Germline V CDR1 and CDR2: LGHNA, YNFKEQ. Trimming cost V 3 bases and J 1 base; bases outside gene matches: 7. The CDR3 is made up of 16 amino acids. The CDR3 nucleotides are TGTGCCAGCAGCCACGTTACGGGGGGGCCCCAAGAGACCCAGTACTTC. This sequence encodes CASSHVTGGPQETQYF.

This rearrangement joins TRBV6-5 to TRBJ2-2; TRBD1 matches at 8 bases. This CDR3 comprises 15 residues. Germline-derived CDR1 and CDR2 are MNHEY and SVGAGI. V was clipped by 5 bases and J by 4 bases; unmatched bases: 6. The CDR3 here is CASSRTGQATGELFF. The CDR3, as DNA: TGTGCCAGCAGTCGTACGGGACAGGCCACCGGGGAGCTGTTTTTT.

V gene TRBV7-9 combines with J gene TRBJ1-2; D is ambiguous. The CDR3 runs to 15 residues. Germline lookup yields CDR1 SEHNR and CDR2 FQNEAQ (reference sequence). Deletions cut 1 base from V and 4 bases from J, with 13 bases between. CDR3 DNA sequence: TGTGCCAGCAGCTTAGAAGGGCTGGCAGCCTATGGCTACACCTTC. Protein product: CASSLEGLAAYGYTF.

The chain uses TRBV30 and TRBJ1-1; a weak D match, TRBD1 (5 bases). This CDR3 has 14 amino acids. The V and J ends lost 5 bases and 4 bases respectively, with 17 bases between them. Per germline, CDR1 GTSNPN and CDR2 SVGIG (reference sequence). The CDR3 is CAWWGRGISTEAFF. The CDR3 DNA sequence: TGTGCCTGGTGGGGACGGGGGATCTCCACTGAAGCTTTCTTT. The full variable domain, with the rest looked up from reference TRBV30 and TRBJ1-1, is SQTIHQWPATLVQPVGSPLSLECTVEGTSNPNLYWYRQAAGRGLQLLFYSVGIGQISSEVPQNLSASRPQDRQFILSSKKLLLSDSGFYLCAWWGRGISTEAFFGQGTRLTVV.

This chain connects TRBV9 to TRBJ2-1, with 7 bases matching TRBD2. This CDR3 contains 14 residues. J gave up 7 bases and V 2 bases, and 6 bases lay outside the gene matches. CDR1 and CDR2 (germline): SGDLS, YYNGEE. CDR3 coding DNA: TGTGCCAGCAGCGTGGTTGGGACTACTAATGAGCAGTTCTTC. Its protein is CASSVVGTTNEQFF.

The rearrangement uses TRBV18 and TRBJ2-7; D is perhaps TRBD1 or TRBD2 (5 bases each). V was clipped by 1 base and J by 4 bases, with 5 bases between them. Germline V gives CDR1 KGHSH, CDR2 LQKENI. This CDR3 is built from 12 residues. For the CDR3, the DNA is TGTGCCAGCTCACCACGGGGGTACGAGCAGTACTTC. It yields the protein CASSPRGYEQYF.

The V gene is TRBV10-1, the J gene TRBJ1-6; D gene uncertain. The CDR3 is 14 amino acids. Trimming took 3 bases from V and 0 from J, leaving 3 bases between them. Germline V gene lookup returns CDR1 WNHNN and CDR2 SYGVQD (reference sequence). The CDR3 spells CASSDSSYNSPLHF. In nucleotides, the CDR3 is TGCGCCAGCAGTGACAGCTCCTATAATTCACCCCTCCACTTT.

The V gene is TRBV28, the J gene TRBJ2-3; a weak D match, TRBD1 (6 bases). V was pared by 4 bases and J by 1 base, with 12 bases between. This CDR3 contains 15 residues. The germline V gene encodes CDR1 MDHEN and CDR2 SYDVKM. The CDR3 loop reads CASSSPGHRTDTQYF. The CDR3 coding sequence is TGTGCCAGCAGTTCACCGGGACATCGCACAGATACGCAGTATTTT.

This clone was observed a few times. The DNA of the CDR3 is TGTGCCATCCGCCGGGACAGGGAGAACACTGAAGCTTTCTTT. As protein: CAIRRDRENTEAFF. V gene TRBV28 combines with J gene TRBJ1-1, with 9 nucleotides matching TRBD1. The length of the CDR3 is 14 residues. The V and J ends lost 10 bases and 1 base, in that order; junction bases with no gene match: 7. CDR1 and CDR2 (germline): MDHEN, SYDVKM.

The CDR3 protein is CASSLGPAYEQYF. The CDR3 nucleotides read TGCGCCAGCAGCTTGGGACCAGCCTACGAGCAGTACTTC. The chain joins TRBV5-1 to TRBJ2-7, with D hard to call. Germline-derived CDR1 and CDR2 are SGHRS and YFSETQ. The germline V and J ends were trimmed by 0 bases and 2 bases, with 6 bases remaining between them. This CDR3 has 13 residues.

The V and J genes are TRBV28 and TRBJ1-4, with D uncertain. The V end was cut by 8 bases, the J end by 0 bases, with 13 bases between. This CDR3 has 15 amino acids. Per the germline V gene, CDR1 is MDHEN and CDR2 is SYDVKM. CDR3 in DNA: TGTGCCAGCCGACCCCGGCGGGCAACTAATGAAAAACTGTTTTTT. Its protein product is CASRPRRATNEKLFF.

The CDR3 loop reads CAWSELAAYNEQFF. The CDR3 nucleotides read TGTGCCTGGAGTGAGCTAGCGGCCTACAATGAGCAGTTCTTC. V and J are TRBV30 and TRBJ2-1; 7 bases are a match to TRBD2. V dropped 1 base and J dropped 2; count of bases not matched to a gene: 2. The CDR3 length is 14 residues. Germline CDR1 GTSNPN, CDR2 SVGIG (reference sequence).

This clone has just a few counts. The rearrangement uses TRBV28 and TRBJ1-6, with TRBD1 as a possible D gene (5 bases). V lost 5 bases and J 7 bases, leaving 12 bases between the germline ends. Germline V gene sequence: CDR1 MDHEN, CDR2 SYDVKM. This CDR3 is built from 14 residues. CDR3 protein: CASSQRWDNSPLHF. The CDR3 DNA sequence: TGTGCCAGCAGTCAACGGTGGGACAATTCACCCCTCCACTTT.

To note about this clone: The germline gene is not matched at one end of the junction; a read error may be the cause. The chain employs TRBV5-1 and TRBJ1-2, with 7 bases matching TRBD1. Germline assignment: CDR1 SGHRS and CDR2 YFSETQ. There are 16 residues in the CDR3. CDR3 in DNA: TGCGCCAGCAGCTTGGCCGACAGGGCATACAACTATAGCTACACCTTC. It translates to CASSLADRAYNYSYTF. Filled out from reference TRBV5-1 and TRBJ1-2, the complete variable domain reads KAGVTQTPRYLIKTRGQQVTLSCSPISGHRSVSWYQQTPGQGLQFLFEYFSETQRNKGNFPGRFSGRQFSNSRSEMNVSTLELGDSALYLCASSLADRAYNYSYTFGSGTRLTVV.

The chain links TRBV5-1 to TRBJ2-1; 13 nucleotides agree with TRBD2. Germline V gene data show CDR1 as SGHRS and CDR2 as YFSETQ. V trimming: 5 bases; J trimming: 4 bases; junction bases outside the gene matches: 6. The CDR3 loop spans 16 amino acids. For the CDR3, the DNA is TGCGCCAGCAGTTCTACTAGCGGGGGGGCTTACAATGAGCAGTTCTTC. This sequence encodes CASSSTSGGAYNEQFF.

This clone appeared once. This chain connects TRBV27 to TRBJ2-2; no clear D. The CDR3 spans 13 residues. CDR1 is MNHEY, CDR2 SMNVEV, per germline (reference sequence). Trimming stripped 3 bases from V and 6 bases from J, with 8 bases between. This CDR3 is CASSFGSSGELFF. CDR3 sequence (DNA): TGTGCCAGCAGTTTTGGTAGCTCCGGGGAGCTGTTTTTT.

J is TRBJ1-4 and V is TRBV30; 9 bases line up with TRBD1. Per the germline V gene, CDR1 is GTSNPN and CDR2 is SVGIG (reference sequence). The J segment lost 15 bases and the V segment lost 1 base, leaving 9 bases of the junction unmatched. This CDR3 is built from 13 residues. DNA of the CDR3: TGTGCCTGGAGTGACCAAATGGGACAGGGAGTGTTTTTT. It is translated as CAWSDQMGQGVFF.

This chain connects TRBV5-1 to TRBJ1-6, with 11 bases that match TRBD1. J gave up 10 bases and V 7 bases, and 1 base lay outside the gene matches. CDR1 and CDR2 from the germline V gene are SGHRS and YFSETQ. The length of the CDR3 is 12 residues. CDR3: CASRTGGSPLHF. In nucleotides, the CDR3 is TGCGCCAGCCGGACAGGGGGCTCACCCCTCCACTTT.

The chain joins TRBV23-1 to TRBJ1-6; tentatively, D is TRBD1 (6 bases). TRBV23-1 is given ORF status, its function remaining uncertain. The CDR3 loop spans 17 amino acids. Trimming shortened V by 0 bases and J by 6 bases, and 15 bases separated the two germline ends. As DNA, the CDR3 is TGCGCCAGCAGTCAATCAATCGGACAGCCTTTTAATTCACCCCTCCACTTT. Protein sequence: CASSQSIGQPFNSPLHF.